These 3 T cell receptor beta chains were all obtained from the same sample, sequenced in a study of OX40 agonist ivuxolimab in advanced cancers. Assay used: immunoSEQ multiplex PCR; TCRdb lists only in-frame clones, some missing. Altogether roughly 110,000 clones are present, approximately 90% being singletons, with the ten largest covering 1.2%. The material sequenced was CD4+ or CD8+ T cells sorted from blood, taken in a trial of the OX40 agonist ivuxolimab. These receptors all come from an adult with an advanced solid tumor such as melanoma, head and neck, liver or kidney cancer.

The count of this clone is one. The chain joins TRBV19 to TRBJ1-2; D is possibly TRBD1 (6 bases). Looked up from germline, CDR1 is LNHDA and CDR2 is SQIVND (reference sequence). There are 15 residues in the CDR3. Trimming cost V 2 bases and J 5 bases, with 15 bases left between them. As DNA, the CDR3 is TGTGCCAGTAGTATAAGCCGGCCTACAGGGTATGGCTACACCTTC. It translates to CASSISRPTGYGYTF.

The V gene is TRBV6-6, the J gene TRBJ2-4, with TRBD2 matching over 7 bases. The CDR3 runs to 16 residues. Trimming at V came to 7 bases and at J to 0 bases, leaving 9 bases not matched to a gene. CDR1 and CDR2 from the germline V gene are MNHNY and SVGAGI (reference sequence). The CDR3 DNA is TGTGCCAGCACCGATGGGGGGGATCTAGCCAAAAACATTCAGTACTTC. Residues: CASTDGGDLAKNIQYF.

A single count supports this clone. V gene TRBV5-1 combines with J gene TRBJ2-7; TRBD2 matches at 10 bases. The V gene's germline CDR1 is SGHRS and CDR2 YFSETQ. The CDR3 is 18 residues long. V dropped 4 bases and J dropped 3; count of bases not matched to a gene: 16. Written as DNA, the CDR3 is TGCGCCAGCAGCCTGCGAGGGAATCTAGCGGGAGTGGACTACGAGCAGTACTTC. Encoded protein: CASSLRGNLAGVDYEQYF.